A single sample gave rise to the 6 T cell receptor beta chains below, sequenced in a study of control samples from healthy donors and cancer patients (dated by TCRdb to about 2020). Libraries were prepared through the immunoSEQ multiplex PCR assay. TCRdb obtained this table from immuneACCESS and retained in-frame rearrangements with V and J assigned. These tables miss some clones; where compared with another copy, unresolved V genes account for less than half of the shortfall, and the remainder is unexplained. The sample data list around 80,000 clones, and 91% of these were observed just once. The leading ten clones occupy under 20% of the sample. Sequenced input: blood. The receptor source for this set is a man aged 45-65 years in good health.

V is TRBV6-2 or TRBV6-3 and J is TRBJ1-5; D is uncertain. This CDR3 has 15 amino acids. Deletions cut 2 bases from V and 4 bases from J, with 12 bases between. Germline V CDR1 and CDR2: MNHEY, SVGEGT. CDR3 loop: CASSYDGYPNQPQHF. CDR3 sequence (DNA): TGTGCCAGCAGTTACGACGGTTACCCTAATCAGCCCCAGCATTTT.

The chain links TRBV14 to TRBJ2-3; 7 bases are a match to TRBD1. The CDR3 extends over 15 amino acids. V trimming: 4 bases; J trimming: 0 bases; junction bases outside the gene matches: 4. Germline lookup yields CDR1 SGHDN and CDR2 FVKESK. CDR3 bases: TGTGCCAGCAGCCGACAGGGTTATAGCACAGATACGCAGTATTTT. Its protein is CASSRQGYSTDTQYF.

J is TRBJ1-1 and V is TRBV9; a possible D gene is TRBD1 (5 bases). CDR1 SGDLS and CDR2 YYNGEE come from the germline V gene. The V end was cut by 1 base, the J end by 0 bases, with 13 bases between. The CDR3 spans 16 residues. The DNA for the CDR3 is TGTGCCAGCAGCGTACAAGGGACCAACGTGAACACTGAAGCTTTCTTT. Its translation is CASSVQGTNVNTEAFF.

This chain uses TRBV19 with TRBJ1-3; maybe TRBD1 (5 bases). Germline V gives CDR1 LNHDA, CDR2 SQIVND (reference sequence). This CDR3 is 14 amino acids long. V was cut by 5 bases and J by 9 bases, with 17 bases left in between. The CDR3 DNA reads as TGTGCCAGTAGTGGGGACGGCGCCAGGTTCACCATATATTTT. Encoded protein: CASSGDGARFTIYF.

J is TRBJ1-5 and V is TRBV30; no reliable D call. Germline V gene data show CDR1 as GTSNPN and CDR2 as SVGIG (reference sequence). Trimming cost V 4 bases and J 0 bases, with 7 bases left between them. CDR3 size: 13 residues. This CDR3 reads CAWTSASNQPQHF. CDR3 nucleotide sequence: TGTGCCTGGACTTCCGCTAGCAATCAGCCCCAGCATTTT.

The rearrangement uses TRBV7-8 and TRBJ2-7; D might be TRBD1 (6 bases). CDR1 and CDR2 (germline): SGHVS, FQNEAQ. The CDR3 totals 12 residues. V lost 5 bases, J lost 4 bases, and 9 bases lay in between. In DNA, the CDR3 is TGTGCCAGCAGCGCGGACAGATACGAGCAGTACTTC. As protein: CASSADRYEQYF.